A selection of T cell receptor beta chains follows, all from one sample in a study of T cell responses to AZD1222 COVID-19 vaccine. Assay used: immunoSEQ multiplex PCR; TCRdb lists only in-frame clones, some missing. The repertoire holds around 30,000 clones, approximately 91% seen once, with 45% in the top ten. Sample: peripheral blood, taken on day 0 of AZD1222 vaccination. The source of these receptors is an adult in good health. The CDR3 runs from the conserved cysteine through the conserved F or W. A D gene is named only where the DNA matches it firmly. Expanded clones get a size class; other rows say once, few or many, or leave the size out.

length | J | D | V | size | DNA | CDR3
15 | TRBJ1-5 | TRBD1 | TRBV27 | . | TGTGCCAGCACCCGTTCAGGGGGAGCGGGTCAGCCCCAGCATTTT | CASTRSGGAGQPQHF
15 | TRBJ2-5 | . | TRBV7-9 | . | TGTGCCAGCAGCTTAAGGCTAGCAAAACAAGAGACCCAGTACTTC | CASSLRLAKQETQYF
12 | TRBJ2-3 | . | TRBV19 | . | TGTGCCAGTATGGCGGGGTTAGATACGCAGTATTTT | CASMAGLDTQYF
15 | TRBJ2-2 | TRBD1 | TRBV7-9 | few | TGTGCCAGCAGGTCGACAGGGCTGAACACCGGGGAGCTGTTTTTT | CASRSTGLNTGELFF
16 | TRBJ2-7 | . | TRBV11-2 | . | TGTGCCAGCAGCCCGGTGTCCGGGCGGAGCTCCTACGAGCAGTACTTC | CASSPVSGRSSYEQYF
16 | TRBJ1-2 | . | TRBV7-2 | . | TGTGCCAGCAGCTTACCCCGACCGCGGTCGAACTATGGCTACACCTTC | CASSLPRPRSNYGYTF
15 | TRBJ1-2 | . | TRBV5-1 | . | TGCGCCAGCAGCTTGGACAGCGGCCCTACGTATGGCTACACCTTC | CASSLDSGPTYGYTF
13 | TRBJ1-1 | . | TRBV6-2/TRBV6-3 | . | TGTGCCAGCAGTTACTCACCTAGCACTGAAGCTTTCTTT | CASSYSPSTEAFF
14 | TRBJ2-7 | . | TRBV14 | once | TGTGCCAGCAGCCAAGATCTGCCCCCTTACGAGCAGTACTTC | CASSQDLPPYEQYF
17 | TRBJ2-3 | TRBD2 | TRBV18 | . | TGTGCCAGCTCACCACCGCTAGCGGGGACGAGCACAGATACGCAGTATTTT | CASSPPLAGTSTDTQYF
14 | TRBJ2-3 | . | TRBV15 | . | TGTGCCACCAGCAGAGGGAGGGACTTAGATACGCAGTATTTT | CATSRGRDLDTQYF
18 | TRBJ2-7 | . | TRBV12-1 | few | TGTGCCAGCAGACCCCCCGGACTAGCGGGGGGCCTTTCCTACGAGCAGTACTTC | CASRPPGLAGGLSYEQYF
13 | TRBJ1-6 | . | TRBV29-1 | . | TGCAGCGTTGCCCCCTCATATAATTCACCCCTCCACTTT | CSVAPSYNSPLHF
12 | TRBJ1-3 | . | TRBV28 | . | TGTGCCACGGAGGGCTCTGGAAACACCATATATTTT | CATEGSGNTIYF
13 | TRBJ1-5 | . | TRBV7-8 | once | TGTGCCAGCAGCTTAGGGGGAGACCAGCCCCAGCATTTT | CASSLGGDQPQHF
15 | TRBJ1-2 | . | TRBV7-9 | . | TGTGCCAGCAGTTCTATACAGGGTATTAACTATGGCTACACCTTC | CASSSIQGINYGYTF
14 | TRBJ1-1 | TRBD1 | TRBV6-5 | . | TGTGCCAGCAGTCCCGGGACAGGGGGCACTGAAGCTTTCTTT | CASSPGTGGTEAFF
16 | TRBJ2-1 | TRBD2 | TRBV14 | . | TGTGCCAGCAGCCCTCTAGCGGGGGTTGGATACAATGAGCAGTTCTTC | CASSPLAGVGYNEQFF
15 | TRBJ1-5 | . | TRBV7-8 | . | TGTGCCAGCAGCTCCCCCTTCGGACTAAATCAGCCCCAGCATTTT | CASSSPFGLNQPQHF
14 | TRBJ2-1 | . | TRBV6-4 | . | TGTGCCAGCAGTTCAGGGTACTTCGACAATGAGCAGTTCTTC | CASSSGYFDNEQFF
15 | TRBJ1-5 | . | TRBV3-1/TRBV3-2 | . | TGTGCCAGCAGCCAAAAGTGGGGGGTCAATCAGCCCCAGCATTTT | CASSQKWGVNQPQHF
17 | TRBJ1-5 | TRBD1 | TRBV19 | . | TGTGCCAGTAGTATAGATCTTCCAGGGGGCTCGTATCAGCCCCAGCATTTT | CASSIDLPGGSYQPQHF
13 | TRBJ1-1 | . | TRBV12-3/TRBV12-4 | . | TGTGCCAGCAGCCCCAGGGTGAACACTGAAGCTTTCTTT | CASSPRVNTEAFF
16 | TRBJ1-3 | TRBD1 | TRBV9 | . | TGTGCCAGCAGCGTTACCGGGACAGGGACGCGAAACACCATATATTTT | CASSVTGTGTRNTIYF
11 | TRBJ1-6 | . | TRBV10-3 | . | TGTGCCATCAGTGAGGGTGGCGACCTCCACTTT | CAISEGGDLHF
14 | TRBJ2-3 | . | TRBV7-9 | . | TGTGCCAGCAGCTCGTCCCGGGGGCCAGATACGCAGTATTTT | CASSSSRGPDTQYF
11 | TRBJ1-1 | . | TRBV20-1 | once | TGCAGTGCTTCAGGGTACACTGAAGCTTTCTTT | CSASGYTEAFF
15 | TRBJ1-6 | TRBD1 | TRBV19 | . | TGTGCCAGTAGGGGGGACAGCTCCTATAATTCACCCCTCCACTTT | CASRGDSSYNSPLHF
14 | TRBJ1-6 | . | TRBV30 | . | TGTGCCTGGAGAACAGCCTCTAATAATTCACCCCTCCACTTT | CAWRTASNNSPLHF
16 | TRBJ1-1 | . | TRBV4-1 | once | TGCGCCAGCAGCCAGTCCAGGCTCGGGTCTTTTACTGAAGCTTTCTTT | CASSQSRLGSFTEAFF
16 | TRBJ1-1 | . | TRBV7-2 | . | TGTGCCAGCAGCTTAGCGGCAGGGTCGCGGAGCACTGAAGCTTTCTTT | CASSLAAGSRSTEAFF
12 | TRBJ2-1 | . | TRBV4-3 | . | TGCGCCAGCGGAAGCTCCTACAATGAGCAGTTCTTC | CASGSSYNEQFF
16 | TRBJ2-1 | TRBD1 | TRBV9 | . | TGTGCCAGCAGCGCCGGACAGGATCCCAGATACAATGAGCAGTTCTTC | CASSAGQDPRYNEQFF
14 | TRBJ1-1 | . | TRBV19 | once | TGTGCCAGTAGTATAGGACGGTCGAACACTGAAGCTTTCTTT | CASSIGRSNTEAFF
15 | TRBJ1-2 | TRBD1 | TRBV6-5 | . | TGTGCCAGCTCGACAGGGACACATTCTAACTATGGCTACACCTTC | CASSTGTHSNYGYTF
13 | TRBJ1-6 | . | TRBV30 | . | TGTGCCCGCGGGCCCCTTGGGGCATCACCCCTCCACTTT | CARGPLGASPLHF
14 | TRBJ1-2 | . | TRBV19 | . | TGTGCCAGTAGTAGGGACCGAGACTACTATGGCTACACCTTC | CASSRDRDYYGYTF
13 | TRBJ2-2 | . | TRBV15 | . | TGTGCCACCAGCAGAGTTCTCACCGGGGAGCTGTTTTTT | CATSRVLTGELFF
12 | TRBJ1-5 | . | TRBV6-1 | . | TGTGCCAGCAGTGATGGGGGTCAGCCCCAGCATTTT | CASSDGGQPQHF
15 | TRBJ2-6 | . | TRBV5-1 | . | TGCGCCAGCAGCTTGTGGGGGGCTGGGGCCAACGTCCTGACTTTC | CASSLWGAGANVLTF
13 | TRBJ2-5 | . | TRBV3-1/TRBV3-2 | . | TGTGCCAGCAGGATCCATGGAGAAGAGACCCAGTACTTC | CASRIHGEETQYF
15 | TRBJ2-7 | TRBD2 | TRBV3-1/TRBV3-2 | once | TGTGCCAGCAGCCAAGGCGGCGGGGGGGCCAACGAGCAGTACTTC | CASSQGGGGANEQYF
17 | TRBJ1-6 | . | TRBV7-2 | . | TGTGCCAGCAGCTTCTCTGGAGGAGGGATGGGTAATTCACCCCTCCACTTT | CASSFSGGGMGNSPLHF
14 | TRBJ2-1 | . | TRBV5-1 | . | TGCGCCAGCAGCTTCCGGGACGGATACAATGAGCAGTTCTTC | CASSFRDGYNEQFF
15 | TRBJ2-1 | . | TRBV4-2 | . | TGTGCCAGCAGCCAAGTACGGGGAAGGGACAATGAGCAGTTCTTC | CASSQVRGRDNEQFF
14 | TRBJ2-7 | . | TRBV3-1/TRBV3-2 | . | TGTGCCAGCAGCCAAGGAGGCGGCTTCTACGAGCAGTACTTC | CASSQGGGFYEQYF
11 | TRBJ1-4 | . | TRBV18 | . | TGTGCCAGCTCACCAGAGGTCGAACTGTTTTTT | CASSPEVELFF
11 | TRBJ1-1 | TRBD1 | TRBV6-5 | . | TGTGCCAGCAGTTTCCAGGGGGACGTCTCCTTT | CASSFQGDVSF
15 | TRBJ1-2 | TRBD1 | TRBV4-2 | . | TGTGCCAGCAGCCAAGAGGACAGGGGGCTCAATGGCTACACCTTC | CASSQEDRGLNGYTF
13 | TRBJ1-1 | . | TRBV5-6 | . | TGTGCCAGCAGCGAAACAGGGAACACTGAAGCTTTCTTT | CASSETGNTEAFF
13 | TRBJ2-5 | . | TRBV5-4 | . | TGTGCCAGCAGCTTGTCAGATCAAGAGACCCAGTACTTC | CASSLSDQETQYF
13 | TRBJ1-2 | . | TRBV6-5 | . | TGTGCCAGCAGTTTCTCAGAGTACTATGGCTACACCTTC | CASSFSEYYGYTF
14 | TRBJ1-5 | . | TRBV6-2/TRBV6-3 | . | TGTGCCAGCAGCCCCGACTATAGCAATCAGCCCCAGCATTTT | CASSPDYSNQPQHF